These T cell receptor beta chains were read from a single sample in a study of blood T cell repertoires in COVID-19. Data came from immunoSEQ multiplex PCR; TCRdb stores just in-frame clones and leaves some out. The sample shows about 50,000 clones, less than 80% of them seen only once. Sequenced sample: peripheral blood. The receptors originated from a man in his 70s with acute or convalescent COVID-19. The CDR3 runs from the conserved cysteine through the conserved F or W. D genes are given only for firm matches. Not every row has a clone size; where given, it reads once, few, many or a size class.

NA	TRBJ2-7	TRBV6-2/TRBV6-3	few	TGTGCCAGCAGTTACAGAGAGACCTACGAGCAGTACTTC	CASSYRETYEQYF
NA	TRBJ1-1	TRBV29-1	once	TGCAGCGTTGCCAGGGAAATCGGGAACACTGAAGCTTTCTTT	CSVAREIGNTEAFF
TRBD1	TRBJ1-2	TRBV4-2	NA	TGTGCCAGCAGCCGGACAGGGGGCAACTATGGCTACACCTTC	CASSRTGGNYGYTF
TRBD2	TRBJ2-7	TRBV7-2	NA	TGTGCCAGCAGCTTAACTAGCGTTCCCGAGCAGTACTTC	CASSLTSVPEQYF
NA	TRBJ1-1	TRBV7-8	NA	TGTGCCAGCAGCTCCTCATACCTATTACAGGGAGAGAACACTGAAGCTTTCTTT	CASSSSYLLQGENTEAFF
TRBD2	TRBJ2-7	TRBV4-3	NA	TGCGCCAGCAGCCAAGATTTGCTAGCGGGGGACTACGAGCAGTACTTC	CASSQDLLAGDYEQYF
TRBD1	TRBJ2-7	TRBV6-1	NA	TGTGCCAGCAGTGACCAGGACAGGGGGCCGTACGAGCAGTACTTC	CASSDQDRGPYEQYF
TRBD1	TRBJ2-1	TRBV19	NA	TGTGCCAGTAGTCCGTCCCGACAGGGGGGTTACAATGAGCAGTTCTTC	CASSPSRQGGYNEQFF
NA	TRBJ2-7	TRBV27	NA	TGTGCCAGCAGTTACCGAGCTAGCGTATTTAACTACGAGCAGTACTTC	CASSYRASVFNYEQYF
TRBD2	TRBJ2-1	TRBV11-3	NA	TGTGCCAGCAGCAATGGACTAGCGGGAGGTAATTACAATGAGCAGTTCTTC	CASSNGLAGGNYNEQFF
TRBD1	TRBJ1-1	TRBV29-1	NA	TGCAGCGTCACGGACAGGGAGACGGCTTTCTTT	CSVTDRETAFF
TRBD1	TRBJ1-2	TRBV7-8	NA	TGTGCCAGCAGCTCAGCCGGGACAGGTTTTGGCTACACCTTC	CASSSAGTGFGYTF